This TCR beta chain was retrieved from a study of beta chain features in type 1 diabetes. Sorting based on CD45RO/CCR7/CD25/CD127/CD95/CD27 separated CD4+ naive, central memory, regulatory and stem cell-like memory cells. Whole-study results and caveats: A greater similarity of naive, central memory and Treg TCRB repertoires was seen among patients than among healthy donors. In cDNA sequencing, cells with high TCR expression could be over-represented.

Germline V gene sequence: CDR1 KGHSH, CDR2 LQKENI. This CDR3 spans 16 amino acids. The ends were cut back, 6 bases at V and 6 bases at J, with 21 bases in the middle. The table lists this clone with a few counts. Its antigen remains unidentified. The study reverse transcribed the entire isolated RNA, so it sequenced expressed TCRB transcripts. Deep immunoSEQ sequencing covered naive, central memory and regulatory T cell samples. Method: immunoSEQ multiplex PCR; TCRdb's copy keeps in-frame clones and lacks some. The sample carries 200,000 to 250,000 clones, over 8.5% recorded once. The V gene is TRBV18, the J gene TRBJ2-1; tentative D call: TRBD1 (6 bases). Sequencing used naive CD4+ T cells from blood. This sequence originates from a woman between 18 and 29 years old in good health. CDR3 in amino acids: CASSLGQPTSGNEQFF. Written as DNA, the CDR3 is TGTGCCAGCTCGCTTGGACAGCCTACATCAGGCAATGAGCAGTTCTTC.